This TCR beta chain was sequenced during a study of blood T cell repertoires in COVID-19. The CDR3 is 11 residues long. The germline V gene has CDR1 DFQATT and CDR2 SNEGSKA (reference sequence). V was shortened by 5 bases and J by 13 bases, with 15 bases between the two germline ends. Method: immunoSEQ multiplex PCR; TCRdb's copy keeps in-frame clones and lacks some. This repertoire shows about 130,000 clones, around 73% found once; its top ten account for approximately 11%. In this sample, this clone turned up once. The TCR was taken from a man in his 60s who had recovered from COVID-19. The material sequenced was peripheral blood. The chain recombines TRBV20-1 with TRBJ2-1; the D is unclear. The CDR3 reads CSAPDAAAQFF. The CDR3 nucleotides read TGCAGTGCTCCTGATGCGGCAGCTCAGTTCTTC.